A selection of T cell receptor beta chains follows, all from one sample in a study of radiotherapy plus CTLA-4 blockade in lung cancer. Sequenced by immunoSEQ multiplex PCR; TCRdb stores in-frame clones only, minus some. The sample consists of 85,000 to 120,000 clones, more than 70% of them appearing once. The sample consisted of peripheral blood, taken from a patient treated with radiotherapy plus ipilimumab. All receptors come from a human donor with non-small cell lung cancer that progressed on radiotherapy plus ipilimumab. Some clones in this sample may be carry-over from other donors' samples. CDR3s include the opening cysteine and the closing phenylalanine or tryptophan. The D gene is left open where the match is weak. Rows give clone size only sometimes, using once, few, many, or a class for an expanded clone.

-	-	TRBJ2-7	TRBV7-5	CVRSLPGTGYYEQYF	TGTGTCAGAAGCCTTCCCGGGACAGGGTACTACGAGCAGTACTTC
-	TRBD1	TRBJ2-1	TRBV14	CASSQRQGRDEQFF	TGTGCCAGCAGCCAAAGACAGGGTCGGGATGAGCAGTTCTTC
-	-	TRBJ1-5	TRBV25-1	CASYRLYASNQPQHF	TGTGCCAGCTACAGATTATATGCTAGTAATCAGCCCCAGCATTTT
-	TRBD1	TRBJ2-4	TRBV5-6	CASSSTYRDRNLNIQYF	TGTGCCAGCAGCTCGACATACCGGGACAGGAACCTAAACATTCAGTACTTC
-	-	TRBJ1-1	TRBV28	CASESGPSTEAFF	TGTGCCAGCGAGTCGGGCCCGAGTACTGAAGCTTTCTTT
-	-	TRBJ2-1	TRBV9	CASSVDIGLSINEQFF	TGTGCCAGCAGCGTAGACATAGGATTGAGTATCAATGAGCAGTTCTTC
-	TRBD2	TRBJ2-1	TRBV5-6	CASSFGTSGGAYNEQFF	TGTGCCAGCAGCTTTGGGACTAGCGGGGGGGCCTACAATGAGCAGTTCTTC
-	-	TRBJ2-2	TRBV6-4	CASRGEGFTGELFF	TGTGCCAGCAGGGGTGAGGGCTTCACCGGGGAGCTGTTTTTT
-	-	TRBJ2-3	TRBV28	CASSWTDTQYF	TGTGCCAGCAGTTGGACAGATACGCAGTATTTT
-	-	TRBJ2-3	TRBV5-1	CASNLILDTQYF	TGCGCCAGCAACTTGATCCTAGATACGCAGTATTTT
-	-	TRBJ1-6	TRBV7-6	CASSSGSSYNSPLHF	TGTGCCAGCAGCTCTGGAAGCTCCTATAATTCACCCCTCCACTTT
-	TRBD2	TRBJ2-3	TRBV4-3	CASSPKVTSGTDTQYF	TGCGCCAGCAGCCCGAAGGTAACTAGCGGCACAGATACGCAGTATTTT
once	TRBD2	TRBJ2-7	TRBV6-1	CASSEEGLAGGYEQYF	TGTGCCAGCAGTGAAGAGGGACTAGCGGGGGGGTACGAGCAGTACTTC
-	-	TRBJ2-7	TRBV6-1	CASSSNRDPVGGQYF	TGTGCCAGCAGTTCTAACCGGGACCCGGTAGGAGGGCAGTACTTC